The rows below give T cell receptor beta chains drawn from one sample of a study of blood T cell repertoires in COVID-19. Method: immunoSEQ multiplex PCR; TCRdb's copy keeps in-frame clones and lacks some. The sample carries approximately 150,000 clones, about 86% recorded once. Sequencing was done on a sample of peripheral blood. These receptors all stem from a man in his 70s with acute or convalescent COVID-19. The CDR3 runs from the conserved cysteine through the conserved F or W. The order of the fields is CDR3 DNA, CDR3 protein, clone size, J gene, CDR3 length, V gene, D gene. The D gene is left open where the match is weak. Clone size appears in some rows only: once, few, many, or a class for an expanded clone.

DNA: TGTGCCAGCAGCTTAGGGCTTGGAGTCTCTGGAAACACCATATATTTT
CDR3: CASSLGLGVSGNTIYF
size: few
J: TRBJ1-3
length: 16
V: TRBV7-6
D: NA

DNA: TGTGCCAGCAGCGAGGACAGGAGCTCCTACAATGAGCAGTTCTTC
CDR3: CASSEDRSSYNEQFF
size: NA
J: TRBJ2-1
length: 15
V: TRBV6-5
D: TRBD1

DNA: TGTGCCAGCTCAGAGACCGGGACAGGGGTCGGAGAGCAGTACTTC
CDR3: CASSETGTGVGEQYF
size: NA
J: TRBJ2-7
length: 15
V: TRBV9
D: TRBD1

DNA: TGTGCCAGCACCCCCGGGGGCTATGGCTACACCTTC
CDR3: CASTPGGYGYTF
size: NA
J: TRBJ1-2
length: 12
V: TRBV6-6
D: NA

DNA: TGCGCCAGCAGTGAGTCGCAGGCGGGGACCACAGATACGCAGTATTTT
CDR3: CASSESQAGTTDTQYF
size: NA
J: TRBJ2-3
length: 16
V: TRBV10-2
D: NA

DNA: TGTGCCAGCAGCCAAGATAGCGACGGAGAGCAGTACTTC
CDR3: CASSQDSDGEQYF
size: NA
J: TRBJ2-7
length: 13
V: TRBV3-1/TRBV3-2
D: NA

DNA: TGCGCCAGCAGCCTGGACGGGGGGCCGGCGAACTTC
CDR3: CASSLDGGPANF
size: NA
J: TRBJ2-5
length: 12
V: TRBV5-1
D: NA

DNA: TGTGCCAGCAGCCTTCTGGGAGGGAGCTCCTACAATGAGCAGTTCTTC
CDR3: CASSLLGGSSYNEQFF
size: NA
J: TRBJ2-1
length: 16
V: TRBV5-6
D: TRBD2

DNA: TGTGCCAGCAGCGCAGCCGGGACTCCTTACAATGAGCAGTTCTTC
CDR3: CASSAAGTPYNEQFF
size: few
J: TRBJ2-1
length: 15
V: TRBV5-4
D: NA

DNA: TGTGCCAGCAGCAGCCGGGACAGGGCTTACGAGCAGTACTTC
CDR3: CASSSRDRAYEQYF
size: NA
J: TRBJ2-7
length: 14
V: TRBV7-9
D: TRBD1

DNA: TGTGCCATCAACTCTCGCGGGAGCGGGGCAGATACGCAGTATTTT
CDR3: CAINSRGSGADTQYF
size: NA
J: TRBJ2-3
length: 15
V: TRBV10-3
D: TRBD2

DNA: TGCGCCAGCAGCTTGGAGGGGGGGCGCACCTACGAGCAGTACTTC
CDR3: CASSLEGGRTYEQYF
size: NA
J: TRBJ2-7
length: 15
V: TRBV5-1
D: NA

DNA: TGTGCCAGCAGCAGTCAGGGAAGGAGGGATGAAAAACTGTTTTTT
CDR3: CASSSQGRRDEKLFF
size: NA
J: TRBJ1-4
length: 15
V: TRBV13
D: NA

DNA: TGCGCCAGCAGCTTGGTGACAGGCCAAGAGACCCAGTACTTC
CDR3: CASSLVTGQETQYF
size: NA
J: TRBJ2-5
length: 14
V: TRBV5-1
D: NA

DNA: TGTGCCAGCACGGCGAACACCGGGGAGCTGTTTTTT
CDR3: CASTANTGELFF
size: NA
J: TRBJ2-2
length: 12
V: TRBV28
D: NA

DNA: TGTGCCAGCAGCCAAGAGGGACAGGGGGCGGGGACTGAAGCTTTCTTT
CDR3: CASSQEGQGAGTEAFF
size: NA
J: TRBJ1-1
length: 16
V: TRBV4-2
D: TRBD1

DNA: TGTGCCAGCAGCTTGGACGGGAGGGCCTACAATGAGCAGTTCTTC
CDR3: CASSLDGRAYNEQFF
size: NA
J: TRBJ2-1
length: 15
V: TRBV5-6
D: TRBD2

DNA: TGTGCCAGCAGCACACCTCTAGCGGGAAAGTCCTACGAGCAGTACTTC
CDR3: CASSTPLAGKSYEQYF
size: NA
J: TRBJ2-7
length: 16
V: TRBV11-2
D: TRBD2

DNA: TGTGCCAGCAGCTCGGGTGAAAAACTGTTTTTT
CDR3: CASSSGEKLFF
size: NA
J: TRBJ1-4
length: 11
V: TRBV7-2
D: NA

DNA: TGTGCCAGCGGACTAGCGGGAGGGCCGACCTACGAGCAGTACTTC
CDR3: CASGLAGGPTYEQYF
size: NA
J: TRBJ2-7
length: 15
V: TRBV28
D: TRBD2

DNA: TGTGCCAGCAGGCCGACAGGTTACGAGCAGTACTTC
CDR3: CASRPTGYEQYF
size: NA
J: TRBJ2-7
length: 12
V: TRBV28
D: NA

DNA: TGTGCCAGCAGCCGACAGGGAGTGTCCTATAATTCACCCCTCCACTTT
CDR3: CASSRQGVSYNSPLHF
size: NA
J: TRBJ1-6
length: 16
V: TRBV5-6
D: TRBD1

DNA: TGTGCCAGCAGTTCTCAGACAGTCTACGAGCAGTACTTC
CDR3: CASSSQTVYEQYF
size: NA
J: TRBJ2-7
length: 13
V: TRBV6-5
D: NA

DNA: TGTGCCAGCAGTTTCAGACAGGGGACCCCCTACAATGAGCAGTTCTTC
CDR3: CASSFRQGTPYNEQFF
size: NA
J: TRBJ2-1
length: 16
V: TRBV27
D: TRBD1

DNA: TGTGCCAGCAGCTCGACGGGTGAGGCGTATAGCAATCAGCCCCAGCATTTT
CDR3: CASSSTGEAYSNQPQHF
size: NA
J: TRBJ1-5
length: 17
V: TRBV7-2
D: NA

DNA: TGTGCCAGCAAAGGAGGGCCGAACACCGGGGAGCTGTTTTTT
CDR3: CASKGGPNTGELFF
size: NA
J: TRBJ2-2
length: 14
V: TRBV27
D: NA

DNA: TGCGCCAGCAGGGGACAGACCGCTTCACCCCTCCACTTT
CDR3: CASRGQTASPLHF
size: NA
J: TRBJ1-6
length: 13
V: TRBV10-2
D: TRBD1

DNA: TGTGCCAGCAGACGGACACGCCAAGAGACCCAGTACTTC
CDR3: CASRRTRQETQYF
size: NA
J: TRBJ2-5
length: 13
V: TRBV6-5
D: NA

DNA: TGTGCCAGCAGCCGACGTTTGTTGACTACTGGAAACACCATATATTTT
CDR3: CASSRRLLTTGNTIYF
size: NA
J: TRBJ1-3
length: 16
V: TRBV28
D: NA

DNA: TGTGCCAGCACTGGCGGTAGCACAGATACGCAGTATTTT
CDR3: CASTGGSTDTQYF
size: few
J: TRBJ2-3
length: 13
V: TRBV28
D: NA

DNA: TGTGCCAGCAGCGTCCCACCGGGACAGGGTTTCTGCGAGCAGTACTTC
CDR3: CASSVPPGQGFCEQYF
size: NA
J: TRBJ2-7
length: 16
V: TRBV9
D: TRBD1

DNA: TGCGCCAGCAGCTTGGGGCTAGCGAACACCGGGGAGCTGTTTTTT
CDR3: CASSLGLANTGELFF
size: few
J: TRBJ2-2
length: 15
V: TRBV5-1
D: NA

DNA: TGTGCCAGCAGCTCCGGGACAGGGGAGGACATTCAGTACTTC
CDR3: CASSSGTGEDIQYF
size: once
J: TRBJ2-4
length: 14
V: TRBV11-3
D: TRBD1

DNA: TGTGCCAGCAGCCAAGTTGGGCAGGGTCAGGAAAAACTGTTTTTT
CDR3: CASSQVGQGQEKLFF
size: NA
J: TRBJ1-4
length: 15
V: TRBV4-2
D: NA

DNA: TGTGCCAGCAGTTTAATGGGGGGTCCTGGAAACACCATATATTTT
CDR3: CASSLMGGPGNTIYF
size: NA
J: TRBJ1-3
length: 15
V: TRBV28
D: NA

DNA: TGTGCCAGCAGCCAAACGCGAGCGGTCTTGAGCACAGATACGCAGTATTTT
CDR3: CASSQTRAVLSTDTQYF
size: NA
J: TRBJ2-3
length: 17
V: TRBV7-9
D: NA

DNA: TGTGCCAGCAGCACTCGGACACGACTTCCGTTGGAAAAACTGTTTTTT
CDR3: CASSTRTRLPLEKLFF
size: NA
J: TRBJ1-4
length: 16
V: TRBV7-9
D: NA

DNA: TGCGCCAGCAGCCAAGAAAGGGGTCCCGGGGAGCTGTTTTTT
CDR3: CASSQERGPGELFF
size: NA
J: TRBJ2-2
length: 14
V: TRBV4-1
D: NA

DNA: TGCGCCAGCAGCCCGCGGGGGGGTAGTTCGAACACCGGGGAGCTGTTTTTT
CDR3: CASSPRGGSSNTGELFF
size: NA
J: TRBJ2-2
length: 17
V: TRBV5-1
D: TRBD2

DNA: TGTGCCAGCAGTGGGCCGACAGGGGATTACTATGGCTACACCTTC
CDR3: CASSGPTGDYYGYTF
size: NA
J: TRBJ1-2
length: 15
V: TRBV2
D: TRBD1

DNA: TGCAGCGGACTAGGGGGGGGAACCTACGAGCAGTACTTC
CDR3: CSGLGGGTYEQYF
size: NA
J: TRBJ2-7
length: 13
V: TRBV29-1
D: NA

DNA: TGTGCCAGTAGTCTCCGACTAGAGACCTACAATGAGCAGTTCTTC
CDR3: CASSLRLETYNEQFF
size: NA
J: TRBJ2-1
length: 15
V: TRBV19
D: NA

DNA: TGCAGTGCTAGTTTAACAGTTAATCAGCCCCAGCATTTT
CDR3: CSASLTVNQPQHF
size: NA
J: TRBJ1-5
length: 13
V: TRBV20-1
D: NA

DNA: TGTGCCAGCAGCTTGGGGCAGGGGTTGGAGTCGGGCTATGGCTACACCTTC
CDR3: CASSLGQGLESGYGYTF
size: NA
J: TRBJ1-2
length: 17
V: TRBV5-4
D: NA

DNA: TGTGCCAGCAGCCAAGCGATGACTAGTGGTAGGAATGAGCAGTTCTTC
CDR3: CASSQAMTSGRNEQFF
size: NA
J: TRBJ2-1
length: 16
V: TRBV4-2
D: NA

DNA: TGTGCCAGCAGCCAAGTAAGGGGGACCTACAATGAGCAGTTCTTC
CDR3: CASSQVRGTYNEQFF
size: NA
J: TRBJ2-1
length: 15
V: TRBV3-1/TRBV3-2
D: NA

DNA: TGCGCCAGCAGCTTGGGACTGACAGGGTTTGAAAACATTCAGTACTTC
CDR3: CASSLGLTGFENIQYF
size: NA
J: TRBJ2-4
length: 16
V: TRBV5-1
D: TRBD1

DNA: TGTGCCAGCAGTTACTCGACACAAACTAATGAAAAACTGTTTTTT
CDR3: CASSYSTQTNEKLFF
size: NA
J: TRBJ1-4
length: 15
V: TRBV6-5
D: NA

DNA: TGCGCCAGCAGCTTGGCCTTCGGGAGGCCCAGCTCCTACGAGCAGTACTTC
CDR3: CASSLAFGRPSSYEQYF
size: NA
J: TRBJ2-7
length: 17
V: TRBV5-1
D: TRBD2

DNA: TGTGCCAGTAGTTTTCTAACGAGCAATCAGCCCCAGCATTTT
CDR3: CASSFLTSNQPQHF
size: NA
J: TRBJ1-5
length: 14
V: TRBV19
D: NA

DNA: TGTGCCAGCAGCCTACCCGGACAGGGAGGGAAATGTCAAGAGACCCAGTACTTC
CDR3: CASSLPGQGGKCQETQYF
size: once
J: TRBJ2-5
length: 18
V: TRBV21-1
D: NA

DNA: TGTGCCACCGGGGGACAGCTCAATCAGCCCCAGCATTTT
CDR3: CATGGQLNQPQHF
size: NA
J: TRBJ1-5
length: 13
V: TRBV24-1
D: TRBD1

DNA: TGTGCCAGCAGTGATGCAGCGGGAGCAGATACGCAGTATTTT
CDR3: CASSDAAGADTQYF
size: NA
J: TRBJ2-3
length: 14
V: TRBV6-1
D: TRBD2

DNA: TGTGCCAGCAGCCCCTACGGGAGACAAGAGACCCAGTACTTC
CDR3: CASSPYGRQETQYF
size: NA
J: TRBJ2-5
length: 14
V: TRBV6-2/TRBV6-3
D: NA

DNA: TGTGCCACCAGCCGAAGGACAGGGAACACAGATACGCAGTATTTT
CDR3: CATSRRTGNTDTQYF
size: NA
J: TRBJ2-3
length: 15
V: TRBV15
D: TRBD1

DNA: TGTGCCAGCAGTTCACAGGGCGCTCATCAGCCCCAGCATTTT
CDR3: CASSSQGAHQPQHF
size: NA
J: TRBJ1-5
length: 14
V: TRBV28
D: NA